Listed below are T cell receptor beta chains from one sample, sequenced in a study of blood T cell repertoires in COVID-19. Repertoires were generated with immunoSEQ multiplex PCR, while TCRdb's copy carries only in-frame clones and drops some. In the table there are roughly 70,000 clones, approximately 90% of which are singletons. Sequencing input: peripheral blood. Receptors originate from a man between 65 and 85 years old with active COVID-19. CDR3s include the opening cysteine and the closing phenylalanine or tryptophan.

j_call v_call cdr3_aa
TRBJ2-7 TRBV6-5 CASSYSRGSGEQYF
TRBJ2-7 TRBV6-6 CASSGQGAGHSYEQYF
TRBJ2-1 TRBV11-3 CASTLPPAGGVKGYIYEQFF
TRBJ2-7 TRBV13 CASSLGRDRGFHF
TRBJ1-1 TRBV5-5 CASSLGPGAEAFF
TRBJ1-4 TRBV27 CASSHRDEKLFF
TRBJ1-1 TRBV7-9 CASSPGTGRAGVTEAFF
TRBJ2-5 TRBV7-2 CASSPDRPGPGGTQYF
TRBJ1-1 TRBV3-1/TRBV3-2 CASSDTGRGTEAFF
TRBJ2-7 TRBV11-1 CASSLGRRVPYEQYF
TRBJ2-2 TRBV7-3 CASSFPYGELFF
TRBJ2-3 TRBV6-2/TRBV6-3 CASSLGQVPPDTQYF
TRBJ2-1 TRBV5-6 CASSPGLAVPEQFF
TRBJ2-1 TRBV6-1 CASSEHHGGGLAGTYNEQFF
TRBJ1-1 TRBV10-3 CAISGQGASDTEAFF
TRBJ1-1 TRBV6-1 CASSEVRGQGEKAFF
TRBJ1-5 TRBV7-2 CASSPPGQPQHF
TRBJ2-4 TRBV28 CASSPSGAKNIQYF
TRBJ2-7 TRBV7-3 CASSGRPYEQYF
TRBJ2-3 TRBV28 CASRPPPSGPSTDTQYF
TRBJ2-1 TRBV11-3 CASSSTSGYNEQFF
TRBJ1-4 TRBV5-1 CASSPGGRGEKLFF
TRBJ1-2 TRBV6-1 CASSDNPGGERAHTF
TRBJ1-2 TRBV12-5 CASGLKGGGYTF
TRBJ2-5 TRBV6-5 CASSREGGRQETQYF
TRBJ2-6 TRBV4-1 CASSLGGGANVLTF
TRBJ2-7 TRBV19 CASSIKREKGYEQYF
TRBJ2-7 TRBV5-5 CASSSLGAGLAGPPYEQYF
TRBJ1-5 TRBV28 CASSLPRGQGDQPQHF
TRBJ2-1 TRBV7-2 CASSQRRGGSYNEQFF
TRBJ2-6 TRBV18 CASSPPGTGGAGANVLTF